The 7 T cell receptor beta chains in this list originate from one sample, sequenced in a study of blood T cell repertoires in COVID-19. Assay used: immunoSEQ multiplex PCR; TCRdb lists only in-frame clones, some missing. Of around 250,000 clones in the sample, about 80% were seen once. The sequenced sample consisted of peripheral blood. All receptors come from a man aged 45-65 years with active or convalescent COVID-19.

This chain links TRBV6-1 with TRBJ1-1; D ambiguous. Germline V CDR1 and CDR2: MNHNS, SASEGT. The CDR3 contains 14 residues. The V end was cut by 3 bases, the J end by 2 bases, with 10 bases between. The CDR3 sequence is CASSDYRRNTEAFF. The CDR3 region has the DNA TGTGCCAGCAGTGATTATCGGAGAAACACTGAAGCTTTCTTT.

The chain is built from TRBV28 and TRBJ2-1; perhaps TRBD1 as D (5 bases). Trimming cost V 4 bases and J 7 bases, with 17 bases left between them. Germline CDR1 reads MDHEN; CDR2 reads SYDVKM. This CDR3 spans 15 amino acids. CDR3 protein: CASSSGLGAGNEQFF. The CDR3 DNA is TGTGCCAGCAGTTCTGGTTTAGGGGCTGGGAATGAGCAGTTCTTC.

The chain couples TRBV20-1 to TRBJ2-1, with a weak D call TRBD1 (6 bases). CDR1 DFQATT and CDR2 SNEGSKA come from the germline V gene (reference sequence). Trimming stripped 3 bases from V and 4 bases from J, with 10 bases between. This CDR3 comprises 13 residues. The CDR3, as DNA: TGCAGTGCTAGTGGCCAGGGGTACAATGAGCAGTTCTTC. Protein product: CSASGQGYNEQFF.

CDR3 in DNA: TGTGCCACCAGCAAAAGGGGGCTTGAAGATACGCAGTATTTT. This codes for CATSKRGLEDTQYF. This chain links TRBV15 with TRBJ2-3, with 7 bases lining up with TRBD1. The germline V gene encodes CDR1 LNHNV and CDR2 YYDKDF (reference sequence). The ends lost 4 bases at V and 5 bases at J; junction bases unmatched: 6. The CDR3 covers 14 residues.

V is TRBV6-9 and J is TRBJ1-6; D gene unclear. From germline, CDR1 is MNHGY and CDR2 SVAAGI. The CDR3 is 20 residues long. Trimming took off 3 bases at V and 1 base at J, with 22 bases between the two ends. Here the CDR3 DNA reads TGTGCCAGCAGTTACAAACTTCCATGGTTCTCCATGTCCTATAATTCACCCCTCCACTTT. Translated: CASSYKLPWFSMSYNSPLHF.

In this sample, this clone turned up many times. The rearrangement joins TRBV5-5 to TRBJ2-7, with D possibly TRBD1 on 5 matching bases. This CDR3 region has 13 residues. V was clipped by 2 bases and J by 6 bases, with 12 bases between them. CDR1 SGHKS and CDR2 YYEKEE come from the germline V gene (reference sequence). DNA for the CDR3: TGTGCCAGCAGCTTCTACGACAGAACCGAGCAGTACTTC. Translated: CASSFYDRTEQYF.

V and J are TRBV10-3 and TRBJ2-1; TRBD2 matches at 10 bases. The germline gives CDR1 ENHRY, CDR2 SYGVKD. The CDR3 length is 15 residues. The V and J ends lost 4 bases and 2 bases, in that order; junction bases with no gene match: 2. For the CDR3, the DNA is TGTGCCATCAGTGGTAGCGGGGGGACCTACAATGAGCAGTTCTTC. Protein product: CAISGSGGTYNEQFF.